A single sample is the source of the 8 T cell receptor beta chains below, sequenced in a study of Graves' ophthalmopathy and Graves' hyperthyroidism. From RNA, the CDR3 regions of TCR beta chains were amplified and sequenced. Second-round multiplex PCR came after first-round RT-PCR with HTBI primers. TCRdb re-called the multiplex PCR reads through MiXCR, storing one row per CDR3 protein. The sample shows about 210,000 distinct CDR3 sequences, around 30% of them seen only once. Sequenced material: peripheral blood. The origin of the receptors is a man in his fifties or sixties with Graves' ophthalmopathy.

Concerning this clonotype: A much larger clonotype is one base distant, so this may be a read error. The V call is TRBV14, the J call TRBJ2-7, with D possibly called TRBD1 or TRBD2 (5 bases each). CDR3 length equals 13 residues. Between the trimmed V and J ends, which lost 2 bases and 11 bases, there was a span of 16 bases. Germline-derived CDR1 and CDR2 are SGHDN and FVKESK. CDR3 sequence (DNA): TGTGCCAGCAGCCAACCCCCCGGACACGGGAAGTACTTC. Its protein product is CASSQPPGHGKYF. Using reference TRBV14 and TRBJ2-7 for the parts outside the CDR3, the full variable domain is EAGVTQFPSHSVIEKGQTVTLRCDPISGHDNLYWYRRVMGKEIKFLLHFVKESKQDESGMPNNRFLAERTGGTYSTLKVQPAELEDSGVYFCASSQPPGHGKYFGPGTRLTVT.

V usage is TRBV6-5 and J usage is TRBJ1-3; D gene uncertain. CDR1 and CDR2 from the germline V gene are MNHEY and SVGAGI. The CDR3 runs 14 residues. V was pared by 0 bases and J by 5 bases, with 8 bases between. The CDR3 here is CASSYSSGRNTIYF. CDR3 coding DNA: TGTGCCAGCAGTTACTCCTCAGGAAGAAACACCATATATTTT.

This clonotype was observed at least ten times. The chain couples TRBV2 to TRBJ2-5; D gene ambiguous. Trimming shortened V by 7 bases and J by 5 bases, and 14 bases separated the two germline ends. The CDR3 totals 13 residues. CDR1 and CDR2 from the germline V gene are SNHLY and FYNNEI. CDR3 sequence (DNA): TGTGCCAGCACAAGGGAATTGATCGAGACCCAGTACTTC. It translates to CASTRELIETQYF.

This sequence joins TRBV11-2 and TRBJ1-1; perhaps TRBD1 as D (5 bases). The CDR3 loop spans 15 amino acids. The V end lost 3 bases, the J end lost 1 base, and 12 bases lay between the germline ends. Germline V CDR1 and CDR2: SGHAT, FQNNGV. CDR3 bases: TGTGCCAGCAGCTTGGACACCCCGAGGAACACTGAAGCTTTCTTT. Protein sequence: CASSLDTPRNTEAFF.

In its sample, this clonotype was seen many times. V and J are TRBV12-3 or TRBV12-4 and TRBJ2-5, with 9 bases lining up with TRBD2. This CDR3 is built from 15 residues. The junction had 6 bases not matched to a gene; V was cut back by 3 bases and J by 4 bases. The CDR3 region is CASSFPSGTSETQYF. For the CDR3, the DNA is TGTGCCAGCAGTTTCCCTAGCGGGACATCAGAGACCCAGTACTTC.

The rearrangement links TRBV20-1 to TRBJ1-5; no firm D call. Deletions cut 3 bases from V and 0 bases from J, with 3 bases between. Germline V gene data show CDR1 as DFQATT and CDR2 as SNEGSKA (reference sequence). This CDR3 is 12 amino acids long. This chain's CDR3 is CSASGSNQPQHF. The CDR3 DNA is TGCAGTGCTAGTGGTAGCAATCAGCCCCAGCATTTT.

This clonotype came up many times. The genes are TRBV11-2 and TRBJ2-7, with D uncertain. V dropped 3 bases and J dropped 6 bases, with 15 bases sitting between them. The germline V gene encodes CDR1 SGHAT and CDR2 FQNNGV. This CDR3 spans 14 amino acids. The CDR3 sequence is CASSLRSIEGEQYF. CDR3 bases: TGTGCCAGCAGCTTGAGGTCTATAGAAGGCGAGCAGTACTTC.

This clonotype was seen repeatedly, ten times or more. V usage is TRBV2 and J usage is TRBJ2-2; D is unresolved. With 0 bases removed from V and 4 bases from J, the gap between germline ends came to 12 bases. CDR1 and CDR2 (germline): SNHLY, FYNNEI. The CDR3 runs 16 residues. CDR3 region: CASSEAGYSGTGELFF. CDR3 in DNA: TGTGCCAGCAGTGAAGCGGGGTACTCGGGCACCGGGGAGCTGTTTTTT.